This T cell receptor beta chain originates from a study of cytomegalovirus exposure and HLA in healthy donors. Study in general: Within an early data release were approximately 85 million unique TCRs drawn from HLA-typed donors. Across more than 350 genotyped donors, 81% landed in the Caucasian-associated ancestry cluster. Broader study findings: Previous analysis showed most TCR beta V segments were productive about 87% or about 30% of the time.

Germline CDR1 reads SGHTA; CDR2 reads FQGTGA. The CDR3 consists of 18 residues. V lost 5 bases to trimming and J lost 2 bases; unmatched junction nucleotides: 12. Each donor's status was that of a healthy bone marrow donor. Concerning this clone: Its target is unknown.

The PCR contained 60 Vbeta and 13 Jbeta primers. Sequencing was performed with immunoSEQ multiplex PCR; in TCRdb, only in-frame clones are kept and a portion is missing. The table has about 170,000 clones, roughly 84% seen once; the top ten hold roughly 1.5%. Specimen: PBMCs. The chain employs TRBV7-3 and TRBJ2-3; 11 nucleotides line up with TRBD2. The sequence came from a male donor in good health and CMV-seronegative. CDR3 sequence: CASSTLPSTSGDTDTQYF. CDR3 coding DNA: TGTGCCAGCAGCACCCTTCCTTCGACTAGCGGGGACACAGATACGCAGTATTTT.